This passage covers 5 T cell receptor beta chains from one sample sequenced in a study of blood T cells in healthy people across ages. Next came a second PCR, run for about 6 to 12 cycles, which used a sample-barcoded 5' primer along with a J-beta primer mix. TCRdb redid the calling of the 5' RACE reads with MiXCR, one entry per CDR3 protein. The table has hundreds of thousands of distinct CDR3 sequences, 40% to 45% seen once; the top ten hold 20% to 25%. The sample comprised blood. Receptors were obtained from a woman aged 60-75 years in good health.

A note on this clonotype: Since a much larger clone is just one base distant, this may be a read error. The chain employs TRBV3-1 and TRBJ2-5; D not certain. Germline CDR1 is LGHDT and CDR2 is YNNKEL (reference sequence). The CDR3 spans 14 residues. V lost 3 bases to trimming and J lost 11 bases, with 19 bases between them. The CDR3 DNA is TGTGCCAGCAGCCATGGACCGACGGGCAATGAGCAGTACTTC. Its translation: CASSHGPTGNEQYF.

The genes are TRBV11-1 and TRBJ2-3; D possibly corresponds to TRBD2 (7 bases). The CDR3 has 15 amino acids. The V end lost 5 bases, the J end lost 5 bases, and 17 bases lay between the germline ends. Looked up from germline, CDR1 is SGHAT and CDR2 is FQDESV (reference sequence). The chain's CDR3 is CASSPWGGAIDTQYF. The CDR3 DNA sequence: TGTGCCAGCAGCCCCTGGGGGGGGGCGATAGATACGCAGTATTTT. Drawing the rest from reference TRBV11-1 and TRBJ2-3, the complete variable domain is EAEVAQSPRYKITEKSQAVAFWCDPISGHATLYWYRQILGQGPELLVQFQDESVVDDSQLPKDRFSAERLKGVDSTLKIQPAELGDSAMYLCASSPWGGAIDTQYFGPGTRLTVL.

This clonotype was detected only a few times. The chain combines TRBV7-2 with TRBJ2-5; D may be TRBD1 (6 bases). Between the trimmed V and J ends, which lost 5 bases and 1 base, there was a span of 11 bases. The CDR3 is 14 residues long. Per the germline V gene, CDR1 is SGHTA and CDR2 is FQGNSA. The CDR3 DNA reads TGTGCCAGCAGCAAAATGGGGGCCCAAGAGACCCAGTACTTC. This encodes CASSKMGAQETQYF.

V is TRBV20-1 and J is TRBJ2-1, with 13 bases that match TRBD2. The V segment lost 1 base and the J segment 9 bases; nucleotides outside the gene matches: 6. CDR1 is DFQATT, CDR2 SNEGSKA, per germline (reference sequence). CDR3 length equals 15 residues. As DNA, the CDR3 is TGCAGTGCTAGAGTTACTAGCGGGAGGGCCGGTGAGCAGTTCTTC. It codes for CSARVTSGRAGEQFF.

The genes are TRBV20-1 and TRBJ2-3; 13 nucleotides match TRBD2. Germline CDR1 reads DFQATT; CDR2 reads SNEGSKA (reference sequence). The CDR3 is made up of 18 amino acids. Unmatched junction bases numbered 9, after V lost 3 bases and J lost 0 bases. The CDR3 coding sequence is TGCAGTGCTAGCCGAACCGGGACTAGCGGGACTAGCACAGATACGCAGTATTTT. It encodes CSASRTGTSGTSTDTQYF.